What follows are 30 T cell receptor beta chains derived from one specimen sequenced in a study of T-cell reconstitution after alpha-beta-depleted transplantation in children. Preparation of the TCRbeta library involved a method that used unique molecular identifiers. In TCRdb, the PCR reads were re-called with MiXCR into one record per CDR3 protein. The sample lists some 830,000 distinct CDR3 sequences, roughly 16% occurring once. The input for sequencing was PBMCs, mostly from graft donor cells, taken 360 days after TCRalphabeta/CD19-depleted stem cell transplant. The source is a male patient aged 10 to 17 who had a stem cell transplant for acute lymphoblastic leukemia, so the T cells may come from the graft donor.

This clonotype was detected only once. The genes are TRBV9 and TRBJ2-7; TRBD2 agrees at 11 bases. V trimming: 1 base; J trimming: 4 bases; junction bases outside the gene matches: 10. There are 17 residues in the CDR3. The germline gives CDR1 SGDLS, CDR2 YYNGEE. DNA of the CDR3: TGTGCCAGCAGCGTAAGAAGCTATACTAGCGGGAGTTACGAGCAGTACTTC. It yields the protein CASSVRSYTSGSYEQYF.

The sample holds many counts of this clonotype. The chain combines TRBV29-1 with TRBJ2-5; perhaps D is TRBD1 or TRBD2 (5 bases each). This CDR3 spans 13 amino acids. Between the trimmed V and J ends, which lost 4 bases and 3 bases, there was a span of 12 bases. CDR1 SQVTM and CDR2 ANQGSEA come from the germline V gene. The CDR3 DNA is TGCAGCGTTGGTGGGACGCCTAAAGAGACCCAGTACTTC. Residues: CSVGGTPKETQYF.

This chain connects TRBV9 to TRBJ2-3, with 9 bases that match TRBD2. CDR3 length equals 20 residues. The J segment lost 2 bases and the V segment lost 0 bases, leaving 16 bases of the junction unmatched. Germline V gene lookup returns CDR1 SGDLS and CDR2 YYNGEE. CDR3 coding DNA: TGTGCCAGCAGCGTAGTTTCTACGGCGGGAGGGCCGTTCGACACAGATACGCAGTATTTT. Translation gives CASSVVSTAGGPFDTDTQYF.

This clonotype was counted a few times. V is TRBV25-1 and J is TRBJ1-1; TRBD1 agrees at 7 bases. Germline loops: CDR1 MGHDK, CDR2 SYGVNS. The J segment lost 0 bases and the V segment lost 0 bases, leaving 4 bases of the junction unmatched. The CDR3 length is 16 residues. The CDR3 here is CASSEYRGDMNTEAFF. The CDR3 nucleotides are TGTGCCAGCAGTGAATACAGGGGGGATATGAACACTGAAGCTTTCTTT.

The chain combines TRBV3-1 with TRBJ2-1; D remains unclear. The V end lost 6 bases, the J end lost 10 bases, and 25 bases lay between the germline ends. Germline CDR1 LGHDT, CDR2 YNNKEL (reference sequence). The CDR3 loop spans 16 amino acids. The CDR3 reads CASSYWARLPAQEQFF. Here the CDR3 DNA reads TGTGCCAGCAGTTATTGGGCCCGCCTACCAGCCCAGGAGCAGTTCTTC.

This chain connects TRBV20-1 to TRBJ2-7, with no clear D. Per germline, CDR1 DFQATT and CDR2 SNEGSKA (reference sequence). The CDR3 spans 12 residues. V lost 5 bases and J 6 bases, leaving 14 bases between the germline ends. This CDR3 reads CSALSPKVEQYF. CDR3 nucleotides: TGCAGTGCTCTTAGCCCTAAGGTCGAGCAGTACTTC.

The rearrangement joins TRBV12-3 or TRBV12-4 to TRBJ2-2; 11 nucleotides agree with TRBD2. Unmatched junction bases numbered 7, after V lost 3 bases and J lost 4 bases. CDR3 size: 17 residues. For the CDR3, the DNA is TGTGCCAGCAGTTTCTCTACTAGCGGGAGACTCACCGGGGAGCTGTTTTTT. Translation: CASSFSTSGRLTGELFF.

V is TRBV5-1 and J is TRBJ2-3, with D uncertain. The CDR3 covers 13 residues. V was trimmed by 4 bases and J by 5 bases, leaving 11 bases between them. The germline CDR1 and CDR2 sequences are SGHRS and YFSETQ. The CDR3 DNA is TGCGCCAGCAGCGGCCGGCCCGGAGATACGCAGTATTTT. This encodes CASSGRPGDTQYF. The full variable domain, with the rest looked up from reference TRBV5-1 and TRBJ2-3, is KAGVTQTPRYLIKTRGQQVTLSCSPISGHRSVSWYQQTPGQGLQFLFEYFSETQRNKGNFPGRFSGRQFSNSRSEMNVSTLELGDSALYLCASSGRPGDTQYFGPGTRLTVL.

This clonotype was found many times. This sequence joins TRBV29-1 and TRBJ2-3; 7 bases agree with TRBD2. The CDR3 contains 14 residues. Germline loops: CDR1 SQVTM, CDR2 ANQGSEA. With V trimmed by 7 bases and J by 4 bases, 11 bases remained unmatched. The CDR3 region is CSAAGGSLSDTQYF. CDR3 nucleotides: TGCAGCGCCGCTGGCGGGAGTTTGTCAGATACGCAGTATTTT.

This clonotype was counted at least ten times. The rearrangement links TRBV5-6 to TRBJ2-7; TRBD1 matches at 7 bases. The CDR3 is made up of 16 amino acids. Trimming at V came to 5 bases and at J to 2 bases, leaving 13 bases not matched to a gene. CDR1 SGHDT and CDR2 YYEEEE come from the germline V gene. In nucleotides, the CDR3 is TGTGCCAGCAGTTCGAGACAGGGTAGGTCGACCTACGAGCAGTACTTC. Amino acid sequence: CASSSRQGRSTYEQYF.

This clonotype appeared many times. The chain employs TRBV4-1 and TRBJ1-5; D is uncertain. Per germline, CDR1 MGHRA and CDR2 YSYEKL. This CDR3 is 16 amino acids long. Trimming removed 5 bases at V and 3 bases at J, with 17 bases between. CDR3 in amino acids: CASSSYKGQFNQPQHF. CDR3 coding DNA: TGCGCCAGCAGCTCGTACAAAGGGCAATTCAATCAGCCCCAGCATTTT.

This clonotype came up many times. CDR3 bases: TGTGCCAGCAGCCGCCCCCAGGGGTCGTCCTACGAGCAGTACTTC. Its translation is CASSRPQGSSYEQYF. The chain joins TRBV12-3 or TRBV12-4 to TRBJ2-7, with D tentatively TRBD1 (6 bases). V dropped 6 bases and J dropped 1 base, with 16 bases sitting between them. CDR3 length: 15 residues.

This clonotype was counted ten times or more. The V and J genes are TRBV9 and TRBJ2-1, with D uncertain. The germline V gene has CDR1 SGDLS and CDR2 YYNGEE. V was trimmed by 0 bases and J by 0 bases, leaving 10 bases between them. There are 16 residues in the CDR3. The CDR3 is CASSVDRRYSYNEQFF. The DNA for the CDR3 is TGTGCCAGCAGCGTAGACCGACGGTACTCCTACAATGAGCAGTTCTTC. Full variable domain (rest looked up from reference TRBV9 and TRBJ2-1): DSGVTQTPKHLITATGQRVTLRCSPRSGDLSVYWYQQSLDQGLQFLIQYYNGEERAKGNILERFSAQQFPDLHSELNLSSLELGDSALYFCASSVDRRYSYNEQFFGPGTRLTVL.

With regard to this clonotype: At one boundary the junction diverges from the germline segment, which might be a read error. The CDR3 DNA reads as TGTACCAGCAGTTTAATCCAGGAACTATGGGACCCTGGAAACACCATATATTTT. The encoded protein is CTSSLIQELWDPGNTIYF. The rearrangement joins TRBV2 to TRBJ1-3; tentatively, D is TRBD1 (5 bases). Germline values: CDR1 SNHLY, CDR2 FYNNEI. CDR3 length equals 18 residues.

This clonotype was counted between two and nine times. The J gene is TRBJ2-7, the V gene TRBV4-2; D may be TRBD2 (5 bases). With 4 bases removed from V and 6 bases from J, the gap between germline ends came to 22 bases. The CDR3 runs 16 residues. Germline V CDR1 and CDR2: LGHNA, YNFKEQ. Here the CDR3 reads CASSPPISGIWGEQYF. The DNA for the CDR3 is TGTGCCAGCAGCCCTCCCATCTCGGGGATCTGGGGCGAGCAGTACTTC.

The chain is built from TRBV29-1 and TRBJ2-7; the match to TRBD2 covers 12 bases. Germline V gene data show CDR1 as SQVTM and CDR2 as ANQGSEA. This CDR3 has 13 amino acids. Trimming removed 7 bases from V and 4 bases from J; junction bases left unmatched: 5. CDR3 coding DNA: TGCAGCGCCGGACTAGCGGGATCATACGAGCAGTACTTC. Protein product: CSAGLAGSYEQYF.

V and J are TRBV7-9 and TRBJ2-4; D remains ambiguous. V dropped 5 bases and J dropped 3 bases, with 17 bases sitting between them. The CDR3 loop spans 16 amino acids. The germline gives CDR1 SEHNR, CDR2 FQNEAQ (reference sequence). The DNA of the CDR3 is TGTGCCAGCAGCCCCCAGCAGGCAGGTTACAAAAACATTCAGTACTTC. Translating gives CASSPQQAGYKNIQYF. The whole variable domain, filled in from reference TRBV7-9 and TRBJ2-4, reads DTGVSQNPRHKITKRGQNVTFRCDPISEHNRLYWYRQTLGQGPEFLTYFQNEAQLEKSRLLSDRFSAERPKGSFSTLEIQRTEQGDSAMYLCASSPQQAGYKNIQYFGAGTRLSVL.

The V call is TRBV29-1, the J call TRBJ2-7, with 10 bases that match TRBD2. CDR1 SQVTM and CDR2 ANQGSEA come from the germline V gene. V lost 1 base, J lost 2 bases, and 2 bases stayed unmatched. The CDR3 runs to 14 residues. CDR3 coding DNA: TGCAGCGTTGAAGTCACTAGCGGGGCCTACGAGCAGTACTTC. Its translation: CSVEVTSGAYEQYF.

Only a few counts were recorded for this clonotype. The chain combines TRBV20-1 with TRBJ1-6; no definite D call. The CDR3 sequence is 16 residues long. V was pared by 0 bases and J by 4 bases, with 13 bases between. Germline lookup yields CDR1 DFQATT and CDR2 SNEGSKA (reference sequence). The DNA for the CDR3 is TGCAGTGCTAGAGACACGGGCGGGAGGTATAATTCACCCCTCCACTTT. Its translation: CSARDTGGRYNSPLHF.

The rearrangement uses TRBV20-1 and TRBJ2-3; D is possibly TRBD2 (5 bases). Germline V gives CDR1 DFQATT, CDR2 SNEGSKA (reference sequence). The CDR3 runs 16 residues. The CDR3 sequence: CSLRTLDGGEGDTQYF. The DNA of the CDR3 is TGCAGCCTGCGCACGTTGGACGGAGGAGAGGGAGATACGCAGTATTTT.

The V and J genes are TRBV6-1 and TRBJ1-2; D is unresolved. The V end was cut by 5 bases, the J end by 3 bases, with 16 bases between. The CDR3 covers 15 residues. The germline CDR1 and CDR2 sequences are MNHNS and SASEGT. CDR3 nucleotides: TGTGCCAGCAGTCTTACTGTCCTGGGATACTATGGCTACACCTTC. It codes for CASSLTVLGYYGYTF.

The sample holds a few counts of this clonotype. V gene TRBV7-9 combines with J gene TRBJ2-7; possible D gene TRBD2, 5 bases. The germline V and J ends were trimmed by 11 bases and 4 bases, with 21 bases remaining between them. The CDR3 has 14 residues. CDR1 and CDR2 from the germline V gene are SEHNR and FQNEAQ (reference sequence). CDR3 region: CAGTVASHPYEQYF. As DNA, the CDR3 is TGTGCCGGTACCGTAGCGAGTCACCCTTACGAGCAGTACTTC.

This clonotype was seen only a few times. V is TRBV29-1 and J is TRBJ2-1; 11 nucleotides match TRBD2. The CDR3 consists of 16 residues. V gave up 4 bases and J gave up 4 bases; unmatched junction bases: 9. Germline V gene sequence: CDR1 SQVTM, CDR2 ANQGSEA. CDR3 nucleotide sequence: TGCAGCGTTGGACTAGCGGGAATGACGGTTTACAATGAGCAGTTCTTC. Translated: CSVGLAGMTVYNEQFF.

The chain employs TRBV10-3 and TRBJ2-5; 15 bases agree with TRBD2. Germline lookup yields CDR1 ENHRY and CDR2 SYGVKD. The CDR3 totals 16 residues. V shed 8 bases, J shed 2 bases, and the junction held 6 bases outside the gene matches. CDR3 region: CAIGKGLAGGQETQYF. The CDR3 DNA sequence: TGTGCCATCGGAAAAGGACTAGCGGGAGGGCAAGAGACCCAGTACTTC.

In this sample, this clonotype turned up a few times. The gene calls are TRBV6-4 and TRBJ2-7; D is possibly TRBD2 (5 bases). The germline gives CDR1 MRHNA, CDR2 SNTAGT. The CDR3 contains 15 residues. Trimming left V 3 bases short and J 0 bases short, with 12 bases between. This chain's CDR3 is CASSDSAESSYEQYF. The CDR3 DNA sequence: TGTGCCAGCAGTGATAGCGCAGAGAGCTCCTACGAGCAGTACTTC.

This clonotype was recorded a few times. The chain links TRBV29-1 to TRBJ2-7; D uncertain. Germline V gene data show CDR1 as SQVTM and CDR2 as ANQGSEA. V shed 6 bases and J shed 3 bases, with 12 bases lying between them. The CDR3 contains 12 residues. Written as DNA, the CDR3 is TGCAGCGTACGATTAGTGGGCTACGAGCAGTACTTC. It translates to CSVRLVGYEQYF.

This clonotype was seen repeatedly, ten times or more. The chain couples TRBV12-3 or TRBV12-4 to TRBJ2-7; D is unclear. The germline V and J ends were trimmed by 2 bases and 2 bases, with 10 bases remaining between them. This CDR3 spans 14 amino acids. This chain's CDR3 is CASSLRRQAYEQYF. CDR3 DNA: TGTGCCAGCAGTTTACGGCGGCAAGCCTACGAGCAGTACTTC.

Written as DNA, the CDR3 is TGCGCCAGCAGCTTTGAACCCAGGAACACTGAAGCTTTCTTT. It specifies CASSFEPRNTEAFF. The chain is built from TRBV5-1 and TRBJ1-1; D uncertain. V dropped 2 bases and J dropped 1 base, with 9 bases sitting between them. From germline, CDR1 is SGHRS and CDR2 YFSETQ. The CDR3 consists of 14 residues.

In regard to this clonotype: Because the CDR3's place on the DNA is in doubt, the DNA is left out and the CDR3 is given as listed by TCRdb. The rearrangement links TRBV30 to TRBJ2-1; the table's D call of TRBD2 was not tested on the DNA. The CDR3 sequence runs 11 residues, both termini included. The germline V gene encodes CDR1 GTSNPN and CDR2 SVGIG (reference sequence). The CDR3 protein is CAWGPGTSPFF.

In this sample, this clonotype turned up a few times. The chain is built from TRBV11-1 and TRBJ2-5; D gene uncertain. CDR3 size: 16 residues. Trimming left V 5 bases short and J 3 bases short, with 19 bases between. CDR1 SGHAT and CDR2 FQDESV come from the germline V gene (reference sequence). The CDR3 spells CASSLSPWRPKETQYF. The CDR3 nucleotides are TGTGCCAGCAGCCTAAGCCCCTGGCGGCCTAAAGAGACCCAGTACTTC.